These 32 T cell receptor beta chains were all obtained from the same sample, sequenced in a study of technical replicates of blood from a few donors. The repertoire was sequenced with immunoSEQ multiplex PCR; TCRdb's copy has only in-frame clones and lacks some. Of nearly 95,000 clones detected, almost 97% appear once; the ten largest clones hold around 0.37%. The sequencing sample was made of T cells isolated from PBMCs. The receptor source for this set is a human donor in good health.

This rearrangement joins TRBV11-2 to TRBJ2-7; TRBD1 agrees at 9 bases. The V gene end was trimmed by 1 base and the J gene end by 3 bases; junction bases not matched to a gene: 4. The CDR3 runs to 15 residues. Germline V gene lookup returns CDR1 SGHAT and CDR2 FQNNGV. In DNA form, the CDR3 reads TGTGCCAGCAGCTTAGGAGGGACAGGGTTCTACGAGCAGTACTTC. This sequence encodes CASSLGGTGFYEQYF.

The CDR3, as DNA: TGCGCCAGCATGCGCGGGGGATACAATGAGCAGTTCTTC. This gives the protein CASMRGGYNEQFF. The gene calls are TRBV23-1 and TRBJ2-1; 7 nucleotides align to TRBD2. TRBV23-1 is placed among ORFs of uncertain function. The J segment lost 4 bases and the V segment lost 7 bases, leaving 4 bases of the junction unmatched. There are 13 residues in the CDR3.

This chain links TRBV5-8 with TRBJ1-1; D is undetermined. This CDR3 spans 14 amino acids. The germline V and J ends were trimmed by 0 bases and 4 bases, with 10 bases remaining between them. Germline V gives CDR1 SGHTS, CDR2 YDEGEE. CDR3 sequence: CASSLDREVTEAFF. In DNA, the CDR3 is TGTGCCAGCAGCTTGGATAGGGAGGTCACTGAAGCTTTCTTT. Full variable domain (rest looked up from reference TRBV5-8 and TRBJ1-1): EAGVTQSPTHLIKTRGQQATLRCSPISGHTSVYWYQQALGLGLQFLLWYDEGEERNRGNFPPRFSGRQFPNYSSELNVNALELEDSALYLCASSLDREVTEAFFGQGTRLTVV.

The gene calls are TRBV20-1 and TRBJ2-7; 8 nucleotides match TRBD1. V dropped 5 bases and J dropped 7; count of bases not matched to a gene: 4. CDR1 DFQATT and CDR2 SNEGSKA come from the germline V gene (reference sequence). CDR3 length: 11 residues. The CDR3 nucleotides read TGCAGTGCTCGGACAGGGTTTGAGCAGTACTTC. This encodes CSARTGFEQYF.

Worth noting for this clone: The junction departs from germline at one end; a sequencing error may be responsible. The chain links TRBV6-1 to TRBJ1-1; maybe TRBD1 (5 bases). Germline CDR1 reads MNHNS; CDR2 reads SASEGT. This CDR3 is 14 amino acids long. CDR3 sequence: CASSEGGGNTEAFF. As DNA, the CDR3 is TGTGCCAGCAGTGAAGGTGGGGGGAACACTGAGGCTTTCTTT.

A single count supports this clone. This chain joins TRBV21-1 and TRBJ2-1; TRBD2 reflects the table's D call only, with no check against the DNA. TRBV21-1 is designated a pseudogene. The CDR3 consists of 15 residues. The CDR3 nucleotides are TGTGCCAGCAGTCCCGGACTAGTCGGCTACAATGAGCAGTTCTTC. Encoded protein: CASSPGLVGYNEQFF.

J is TRBJ2-1 and V is TRBV4-1; 10 positions match TRBD1. The CDR3 contains 15 residues. The V and J ends lost 1 base and 5 bases, in that order; junction bases with no gene match: 2. Germline CDR1 reads MGHRA; CDR2 reads YSYEKL. CDR3: CASSQGTGGHNEQFF. CDR3 DNA: TGCGCCAGCAGCCAAGGGACAGGGGGGCACAATGAGCAGTTCTTC.

J is TRBJ1-1 and V is TRBV28, with 8 bases aligning to TRBD1. CDR3 length: 17 residues. Trimming at V came to 4 bases and at J to 4 bases, leaving 14 bases not matched to a gene. Germline loops: CDR1 MDHEN, CDR2 SYDVKM. CDR3 nucleotide sequence: TGTGCCAGCAGTTCTTCCGGCAGGGGGCATGGGGGCACTGAAGCTTTCTTT. It encodes CASSSSGRGHGGTEAFF.

CDR3 sequence reads: CASSASGGQSQETQYF. DNA for the CDR3: TGTGCCAGCAGCGCCAGCGGGGGACAGAGCCAAGAGACCCAGTACTTC. J is TRBJ2-5 and V is TRBV9; D perhaps matches TRBD2 (8 bases). The CDR3 extends over 16 amino acids. With 3 bases removed from V and 1 base from J, the gap between germline ends came to 16 bases. Germline CDR1 and CDR2: SGDLS and YYNGEE.

This chain uses TRBV19 with TRBJ1-2; D ambiguous. The CDR3 consists of 11 residues. Trimming removed 1 base from V and 6 bases from J, with 3 bases in between. CDR1 and CDR2 (germline): LNHDA, SQIVND (reference sequence). This CDR3 is CASSIAHGYTF. The CDR3 region has the DNA TGTGCCAGTAGTATAGCTCATGGCTACACCTTC.

J is TRBJ1-1 and V is TRBV18; a possible D gene is TRBD1 (6 bases). Trimming shortened V by 5 bases and J by 1 base, and 14 bases separated the two germline ends. The CDR3 extends over 15 amino acids. Per the germline V gene, CDR1 is KGHSH and CDR2 is LQKENI. Here the CDR3 reads CASSEMTGENTEAFF. CDR3 in DNA: TGTGCCAGCTCAGAAATGACAGGAGAGAACACTGAAGCTTTCTTT. Complete variable domain (other parts from reference TRBV18 and TRBJ1-1): NAGVMQNPRHLVRRRGQEARLRCSPMKGHSHVYWYRQLPEEGLKFMVYLQKENIIDESGMPKERFSAEFPKEGPSILRIQQVVRGDSAAYFCASSEMTGENTEAFFGQGTRLTVV.

The chain uses TRBV7-2 and TRBJ2-2, with TRBD2 as a possible D gene (6 bases). The CDR3 is 16 amino acids. CDR1 is SGHTA, CDR2 FQGNSA, per germline. The ends were cut back, 5 bases at V and 0 bases at J, with 13 bases in the middle. The CDR3 is CASSPPTSSNTGELFF. CDR3 sequence (DNA): TGTGCCAGCAGCCCGCCTACTAGCTCGAACACCGGGGAGCTGTTTTTT.

The gene calls are TRBV5-1 and TRBJ2-2; D remains unclear. Trimming removed 2 bases from V and 5 bases from J, with 4 bases in between. The germline V gene has CDR1 SGHRS and CDR2 YFSETQ. This CDR3 has 12 residues. The CDR3 protein is CASSFGTGELFF. CDR3 in DNA: TGCGCCAGCAGCTTCGGGACCGGGGAGCTGTTTTTT. Complete variable domain (other parts from reference TRBV5-1 and TRBJ2-2): KAGVTQTPRYLIKTRGQQVTLSCSPISGHRSVSWYQQTPGQGLQFLFEYFSETQRNKGNFPGRFSGRQFSNSRSEMNVSTLELGDSALYLCASSFGTGELFFGEGSRLTVL.

This rearrangement joins TRBV11-2 to TRBJ2-1, with D perhaps matching TRBD1 (6 bases). The CDR3 has 15 residues. V was shortened by 5 bases and J by 6 bases, with 17 bases between the two germline ends. Germline CDR1 is SGHAT and CDR2 is FQNNGV. CDR3 DNA: TGTGCCAGCAGCACGTTGGACAGATCTATCAATGAGCAGTTCTTC. Translating gives CASSTLDRSINEQFF. Looking up the rest from reference TRBV11-2 and TRBJ2-1 gives the full variable domain: EAGVAQSPRYKIIEKRQSVAFWCNPISGHATLYWYQQILGQGPKLLIQFQNNGVVDDSQLPKDRFSAERLKGVDSTLKIQPAKLEDSAVYLCASSTLDRSINEQFFGPGTRLTVL.

The chain has TRBV19 and TRBJ2-2; the D gene is possibly TRBD2 (5 bases). Germline V lookup: CDR1 LNHDA, CDR2 SQIVND (reference sequence). V was cut by 0 bases and J by 6 bases, with 8 bases left in between. The CDR3 has 14 residues. The CDR3 sequence is CASSIDLEAGELFF. In nucleotides, the CDR3 is TGTGCCAGTAGTATAGATCTGGAGGCCGGGGAGCTGTTTTTT.

Regarding this clone: This sample includes further DNA sequences coding for the same CDR3. The rearrangement uses TRBV6-5 and TRBJ1-2; 9 bases map to TRBD1. This CDR3 has 15 residues. Germline V lookup: CDR1 MNHEY, CDR2 SVGAGI. J lost 4 bases, V lost 2 bases, and 5 bases had no gene match. The CDR3 region is CASSYPGQGIYGYTF. CDR3 sequence (DNA): TGTGCCAGCAGTTACCCCGGACAGGGGATCTATGGCTACACCTTC.

The chain carries TRBV7-8 and TRBJ2-2; TRBD2 matches at 13 bases. Germline V lookup: CDR1 SGHVS, CDR2 FQNEAQ. The CDR3 has 17 residues. V was clipped by 5 bases and J by 5 bases; unmatched bases: 8. CDR3 residues: CASSPRLAGGGTGELFF. Here the CDR3 DNA reads TGTGCCAGCAGCCCTAGACTAGCGGGAGGAGGGACCGGGGAGCTGTTTTTT.

This rearrangement joins TRBV4-2 to TRBJ1-3, with D possibly TRBD1 on 6 matching bases. CDR1 is LGHNA and CDR2 is YNFKEQ in the germline V gene. Trimming stripped 4 bases from V and 0 bases from J, with 16 bases between. The CDR3 runs to 17 residues. The DNA for the CDR3 is TGTGCCAGCAGCCGGGAAAGCGACAGGCTCTCTGGAAACACCATATATTTT. It encodes CASSRESDRLSGNTIYF.

The chain recombines TRBV27 with TRBJ1-2; 7 bases are a match to TRBD1. V lost 3 bases, J lost 6 bases, and 4 bases stayed unmatched. Germline V gene sequence: CDR1 MNHEY, CDR2 SMNVEV (reference sequence). This CDR3 spans 13 amino acids. The CDR3 sequence is CASSLDRLNGYTF. For the CDR3, the DNA is TGTGCCAGCAGTTTGGACAGGCTGAATGGCTACACCTTC.

The J gene is TRBJ2-3, the V gene TRBV10-1; D may be TRBD1 (6 bases). Trimming cost V 2 bases and J 0 bases, with 9 bases left between them. CDR3 length equals 15 residues. Germline CDR1 reads WNHNN; CDR2 reads SYGVQD (reference sequence). CDR3 sequence reads: CASSEQGPSTDTQYF. The CDR3 DNA is TGCGCCAGCAGTGAGCAGGGGCCGAGCACAGATACGCAGTATTTT.

The rearrangement links TRBV5-4 to TRBJ1-4; 9 nucleotides line up with TRBD1. Trimming at V came to 4 bases and at J to 8 bases, leaving 6 bases not matched to a gene. The CDR3 contains 14 residues. Germline assignment: CDR1 SGHNT and CDR2 YYREEE (reference sequence). CDR3 residues: CASSDDRGAEKLFF. The CDR3 DNA is TGTGCCAGCAGCGATGACAGGGGGGCGGAAAAACTGTTTTTT. The full variable domain, completed using reference TRBV5-4 and TRBJ1-4, is ETGVTQSPTHLIKTRGQQVTLRCSSQSGHNTVSWYQQALGQGPQFIFQYYREEENGRGNFPPRFSGLQFPNYSSELNVNALELDDSALYLCASSDDRGAEKLFFGSGTQLSVL.

The V and J genes are TRBV5-4 and TRBJ1-2, with D maybe TRBD1 (6 bases). CDR1 SGHNT and CDR2 YYREEE come from the germline V gene (reference sequence). This CDR3 is built from 12 residues. Trimming removed 10 bases from V and 3 bases from J, with 13 bases in between. The CDR3 spells CAHRDPYYGYTF. CDR3 nucleotides: TGTGCCCACAGGGACCCATACTATGGCTACACCTTC.

This clone was counted once. The chain couples TRBV10-3 to TRBJ1-2; D unresolved. Germline values: CDR1 ENHRY, CDR2 SYGVKD. The CDR3 consists of 13 residues. V lost 6 bases, J lost 5 bases, and 13 bases lay in between. Written as DNA, the CDR3 is TGTGCCATCAGCAAACAGTTGCTTTATGGCTACACCTTC. Protein product: CAISKQLLYGYTF.

The rearrangement joins TRBV5-4 to TRBJ2-3, with 7 bases that match TRBD2. Unmatched junction bases numbered 12, after V lost 7 bases and J lost 4 bases. This CDR3 contains 15 residues. Germline CDR1 reads SGHNT; CDR2 reads YYREEE (reference sequence). The DNA for the CDR3 is TGTGCCAGCTTGGCCGGGCGGGAGAGGTCAGATACGCAGTATTTT. Translating gives CASLAGRERSDTQYF.

This chain joins TRBV19 and TRBJ2-7; 10 positions agree with TRBD1. This CDR3 comprises 17 residues. From germline, CDR1 is LNHDA and CDR2 SQIVND (reference sequence). V was clipped by 0 bases and J by 2 bases; unmatched bases: 7. The CDR3 loop is CASSIDQGGTGAYEQYF. CDR3 sequence (DNA): TGTGCCAGTAGTATAGATCAAGGCGGGACAGGGGCCTACGAGCAGTACTTC.

The rearrangement joins TRBV10-1 to TRBJ2-7, with D possibly TRBD1 on 6 matching bases. The CDR3 runs to 14 residues. V gave up 4 bases and J gave up 4 bases, with 14 bases separating them. CDR1 and CDR2 from the germline V gene are WNHNN and SYGVQD (reference sequence). CDR3 sequence (DNA): TGCGCCAGCAGTGCCAGGGACACGGGGTACGAGCAGTACTTC. Amino acid sequence: CASSARDTGYEQYF.

The rearrangement links TRBV19 to TRBJ2-3; 8 bases are shared with TRBD2. There are 16 residues in the CDR3. The germline CDR1 and CDR2 sequences are LNHDA and SQIVND (reference sequence). Trimming at V came to 3 bases and at J to 5 bases, leaving 10 bases not matched to a gene. In nucleotides, the CDR3 is TGTGCCAGTAGTATTCTTCAGCGGGAGATCGGAGATACGCAGTATTTT. Translated: CASSILQREIGDTQYF. The full variable domain, rest sourced from reference TRBV19 and TRBJ2-3, is DGGITQSPKYLFRKEGQNVTLSCEQNLNHDAMYWYRQDPGQGLRLIYYSQIVNDFQKGDIAEGYSVSREKKESFPLTVTSAQKNPTAFYLCASSILQREIGDTQYFGPGTRLTVL.

The chain combines TRBV4-2 with TRBJ2-1, with 7 positions matching TRBD2. From germline, CDR1 is LGHNA and CDR2 YNFKEQ. Germline trimming cut 0 bases from V and 6 bases from J; bases unmatched to any gene: 11. CDR3 length: 17 amino acids. CDR3 coding DNA: TGTGCCAGCAGCCAAGATCCCGGGGAGGGTCAGGGCAATGAGCAGTTCTTC. Translated: CASSQDPGEGQGNEQFF.

The chain has TRBV5-4 and TRBJ1-2; the match to TRBD1 covers 12 bases. The trim removed 3 bases at V and 8 bases at J, leaving 8 bases unmatched. Germline V gene lookup returns CDR1 SGHNT and CDR2 YYREEE (reference sequence). The CDR3 totals 15 residues. CDR3 protein: CASSSGTGGADGYTF. The CDR3 bases are TGTGCCAGCAGCTCAGGGACAGGGGGCGCCGACGGCTACACCTTC.

The chain uses TRBV5-4 and TRBJ2-1; TRBD1 might be the D (5 bases). The CDR3 is 14 residues long. Per the germline V gene, CDR1 is SGHNT and CDR2 is YYREEE (reference sequence). Trimming removed 4 bases from V and 9 bases from J, with 17 bases in between. CDR3 coding DNA: TGTGCCAGCAGCCGCACAGGATCCGGTGGTGAGCAGTTCTTC. Residues: CASSRTGSGGEQFF.

The chain is built from TRBV9 and TRBJ2-2; TRBD2 matches at 11 bases. The V gene's germline CDR1 is SGDLS and CDR2 YYNGEE. Trimming at V came to 4 bases and at J to 9 bases, leaving 5 bases not matched to a gene. The CDR3 runs 14 residues. CDR3 sequence (DNA): TGTGCCAGCAGCCCAACTAGCGGGAGCAGGGAGCTGTTTTTT. Encoded protein: CASSPTSGSRELFF.

The chain employs TRBV5-5 and TRBJ1-5, with D perhaps matching TRBD1 (5 bases). The CDR3 totals 15 residues. Trimming removed 2 bases at V and 1 base at J, with 10 bases between. Germline loops: CDR1 SGHKS, CDR2 YYEKEE (reference sequence). Here the CDR3 DNA reads TGTGCCAGCAGCTTCGTGGGGGGAAGCAATCAGCCCCAGCATTTT. This codes for CASSFVGGSNQPQHF.